This TCR beta chain appears in the sequencing data of a study of long-term antiretroviral therapy in people with HIV. Study-wide context: Collection dates of the earliest samples fall about a decade before the 2015 immediate-ART recommendation.

The V gene's germline CDR1 is LGHNA and CDR2 YSLEER. The CDR3 length is 14 residues. V lost 1 base to trimming and J lost 1 base, with 7 bases between them. Survey-level immunoSEQ v3.0 assays were run. Sequencing was designed to cover 40,000-50,000 T-cell genomes in each sample. Clones were sequenced by immunoSEQ multiplex PCR, and TCRdb holds only the in-frame ones, with some missing. Of under 20,000 clones in the sample, 80% were seen once. This specimen was unsorted PBMCs, taken 0.1 years before starting antiretroviral therapy. V and J are TRBV4-3 and TRBJ1-1, with D unclear. The receptor's source is a man between 18 and 29 years old with HIV. CDR3 region: CASSQGSGNTEAFF. The CDR3 DNA reads as TGCGCCAGCAGCCAAGGGTCGGGGAACACTGAAGCTTTCTTT.